This T cell receptor (beta chain) was identified in a study of regulatory T cells in long-lasting Graves disease. CDR3-region Arm-PCR and iRepertoire HTBI primers produced the TCR beta libraries. TCRdb re-called the multiplex PCR reads with MiXCR, one entry per CDR3 protein. Among hundreds of thousands of distinct CDR3 sequences listed, roughly 13% were seen once. This clonotype has at least ten counts. The antigen remains unidentified. Time point in this sample: newly diagnosed GD, antithyroid drugs for less than 3 months. Scientists built the TCR library using RNA that was extracted from PBMCs. Whole-study findings and limits: Possibly, accuracy suffered from the small sample size.

Trimming cost V 7 bases and J 10 bases; bases outside gene matches: 15. This CDR3 contains 15 residues. Germline V CDR1 and CDR2: MDHEN, SYDVKM. The same data also contributed to another study, on T cells in Graves' hyperthyroidism and ophthalmopathy.

V is TRBV28 and J is TRBJ2-1, with 8 positions matching TRBD2. The sequences come from peripheral blood mononuclear cells (PBMCs), collected at new diagnosis, from a patient treated with antithyroid drugs. The clonotype originates from a man aged 25 to 40 with Graves disease. The CDR3 DNA sequence: TGTGCCAGCACCATGACTAGCGCCCCTCGGGGGGAGCAGTTCTTC. Amino acids: CASTMTSAPRGEQFF.